This passage covers 31 T cell receptor beta chains from one sample sequenced in a study of blood T cell repertoires in COVID-19. The method was immunoSEQ multiplex PCR; TCRdb's version includes in-frame clones alone and lacks a portion of them. The sample shows 300,000 to 350,000 clones, 85% to 90% of them seen only once. The sample was PBMCs or T cells enriched from blood (not recorded which). These TCRs come from a woman younger than 30 with acute COVID-19.

V gene TRBV2 combines with J gene TRBJ2-7, with D possibly matching TRBD1 (7 bases). The ends were cut back, 6 bases at V and 2 bases at J, with 14 bases in the middle. The germline gives CDR1 SNHLY, CDR2 FYNNEI. The CDR3 totals 14 residues. The CDR3: CASRGGQLAYEQYF. DNA for the CDR3: TGTGCCAGCAGGGGGGGACAGCTAGCCTACGAGCAGTACTTC.

The chain has TRBV19 and TRBJ1-4; 7 bases fit TRBD1. The CDR3 covers 14 residues. V lost 11 bases, J lost 8 bases, and 14 bases stayed unmatched. Germline loops: CDR1 LNHDA, CDR2 SQIVND (reference sequence). The CDR3 loop reads CAGQDRDRREKLFF. The CDR3 DNA reads as TGTGCCGGTCAGGACCGGGACAGAAGGGAAAAACTGTTTTTT. The full variable domain, with the rest looked up from reference TRBV19 and TRBJ1-4, is DGGITQSPKYLFRKEGQNVTLSCEQNLNHDAMYWYRQDPGQGLRLIYYSQIVNDFQKGDIAEGYSVSREKKESFPLTVTSAQKNPTAFYLCAGQDRDRREKLFFGSGTQLSVL.

The chain has TRBV5-1 and TRBJ1-2; the D is unclear. V was pared by 0 bases and J by 8 bases, with 11 bases between. The CDR3 length is 13 residues. The germline gives CDR1 SGHRS, CDR2 YFSETQ. The CDR3 nucleotides are TGCGCCAGCAGCTTGGAAGGTTCGAGGGGCTACACCTTC. Translation: CASSLEGSRGYTF.

About this clone itself: This specimen includes other DNA sequences encoding the same CDR3. The chain recombines TRBV27 with TRBJ2-6; D is unresolved. Germline loops: CDR1 MNHEY, CDR2 SMNVEV (reference sequence). V lost 4 bases and J 0 bases, leaving 4 bases between the germline ends. The CDR3 is 14 amino acids. DNA for the CDR3: TGTGCCAGCAGTTACAGCTCTGGGGCCAACGTCCTGACTTTC. Translated, it gives CASSYSSGANVLTF.

The chain links TRBV6-5 to TRBJ2-1; D might be TRBD1 (6 bases). V lost 5 bases and J 8 bases, leaving 16 bases between the germline ends. Germline V gene data show CDR1 as MNHEY and CDR2 as SVGAGI. The CDR3 consists of 14 residues. CDR3 nucleotide sequence: TGTGCCAGCAGTCAAACAGGGCGGCGGGATGAGCAGTTCTTC. Encoded protein: CASSQTGRRDEQFF.

The chain links TRBV4-1 to TRBJ2-1, with TRBD2 as a possible D gene (6 bases). Per germline, CDR1 MGHRA and CDR2 YSYEKL. The V end was cut by 0 bases, the J end by 6 bases, with 18 bases between. This CDR3 has 17 amino acids. The CDR3 sequence: CASSQDLILASGNEQFF. Here the CDR3 DNA reads TGCGCCAGCAGCCAAGATTTAATACTAGCTTCGGGCAATGAGCAGTTCTTC.

The V call is TRBV7-9, the J call TRBJ2-2, with 8 bases that match TRBD2. J lost 1 base, V lost 3 bases, and 10 bases had no gene match. The CDR3 loop spans 18 amino acids. Germline V lookup: CDR1 SEHNR, CDR2 FQNEAQ (reference sequence). For the CDR3, the DNA is TGTGCCAGCAGCTTCCCATCACTAGCGGACTTGAACACCGGGGAGCTGTTTTTT. Translating gives CASSFPSLADLNTGELFF.

The chain has TRBV11-3 and TRBJ1-5; 7 bases are shared with TRBD1. CDR1 and CDR2 (germline): SGHNT, YENEEA. The length of the CDR3 is 14 residues. The V and J ends lost 1 base and 7 bases, in that order; junction bases with no gene match: 4. CDR3 coding DNA: TGTGCCAGCAGCTTAGGTAGGGGGCGACAGCCCCAGCATTTT. Its protein product is CASSLGRGRQPQHF.

The rearrangement joins TRBV18 to TRBJ1-5, with 8 positions matching TRBD1. The V gene's germline CDR1 is KGHSH and CDR2 LQKENI. The CDR3 has 16 residues. V trimming: 4 bases; J trimming: 4 bases; junction bases outside the gene matches: 9. Written as DNA, the CDR3 is TGTGCCAGCTCACAAGGAGGGACAGGTGGTAATCAGCCCCAGCATTTT. This encodes CASSQGGTGGNQPQHF.

This chain joins TRBV28 and TRBJ2-2; 7 nucleotides match TRBD1. The CDR3 consists of 16 residues. In germline, CDR1 is MDHEN, CDR2 SYDVKM. The trim removed 6 bases at V and 0 bases at J, leaving 7 bases unmatched. Here the CDR3 DNA reads TGTGCCAGCAGGGAGCACAGGGGAGCGAACACCGGGGAGCTGTTTTTT. Translated: CASREHRGANTGELFF.

The J gene is TRBJ2-7, the V gene TRBV7-9; 10 bases are shared with TRBD1. V trimming: 2 bases; J trimming: 6 bases; junction bases outside the gene matches: 4. Per germline, CDR1 SEHNR and CDR2 FQNEAQ (reference sequence). This CDR3 is 14 amino acids long. This CDR3 reads CASSLKRDRGEQYF. As DNA, the CDR3 is TGTGCCAGCAGCTTAAAACGGGACAGGGGCGAGCAGTACTTC.

This clone appeared a few times. The V gene is TRBV2, the J gene TRBJ2-5; 10 nucleotides line up with TRBD2. CDR1 is SNHLY, CDR2 FYNNEI, per germline. The V and J ends lost 2 bases and 2 bases, in that order; junction bases with no gene match: 8. There are 17 residues in the CDR3. Here the CDR3 DNA reads TGTGCCAGCAGTGAAAAGGCTAGCGGGGGTACTCAAGAGACCCAGTACTTC. Its translation is CASSEKASGGTQETQYF.

The chain is built from TRBV30 and TRBJ1-2, with TRBD1 identical over 7 bases. The CDR3 has 14 residues. Germline V lookup: CDR1 GTSNPN, CDR2 SVGIG (reference sequence). Unmatched junction bases numbered 8, after V lost 3 bases and J lost 4 bases. As DNA, the CDR3 is TGTGCCTGGAGCGGAGGGGGACAGATCTATGGCTACACCTTC. Protein sequence: CAWSGGGQIYGYTF.

This chain links TRBV3-1 (or the pseudogene TRBV3-2) with TRBJ2-1, with D perhaps TRBD2 (6 bases). Trimming took off 2 bases at V and 2 bases at J, with 10 bases between the two ends. Germline V gives CDR1 LGHDT, CDR2 YNNKEL (reference sequence). The CDR3 covers 15 residues. Here the CDR3 reads CASSQTGGTYNEQFF. The CDR3 DNA follows: TGTGCCAGCAGCCAAACCGGGGGAACCTACAATGAGCAGTTCTTC.

V is TRBV9 and J is TRBJ2-7; 9 bases agree with TRBD2. V lost 4 bases to trimming and J lost 4 bases; unmatched junction nucleotides: 12. The CDR3 totals 16 residues. The germline V gene has CDR1 SGDLS and CDR2 YYNGEE. CDR3 in amino acids: CASSPRAGLATYEQYF. As DNA, the CDR3 is TGTGCCAGCAGCCCCCGGGCGGGACTAGCTACTTACGAGCAGTACTTC.

The chain combines TRBV28 with TRBJ2-7, with D tentatively TRBD2 (6 bases). V was shortened by 3 bases and J by 0 bases, with 12 bases between the two germline ends. CDR1 and CDR2 from the germline V gene are MDHEN and SYDVKM. CDR3 size: 15 residues. Here the CDR3 reads CASSFKRVNSYEQYF. CDR3 DNA sequence: TGTGCCAGCAGTTTTAAGCGGGTGAACTCCTACGAGCAGTACTTC.

This CDR3 reads CASSLSLPGPNTEAFF. CDR3 bases: TGTGCCAGCAGCTTAAGTCTTCCAGGTCCGAACACTGAAGCTTTCTTT. V is TRBV7-3 and J is TRBJ1-1; D is unclear. The CDR3 has 16 residues. The germline V and J ends were trimmed by 1 base and 1 base, with 13 bases remaining between them. Germline loops: CDR1 SGHTA, CDR2 FQGTGA. The variable domain in full, with the rest retrieved from reference TRBV7-3 and TRBJ1-1, is GAGVSQTPSNKVTEKGKYVELRCDPISGHTALYWYRQSLGQGPEFLIYFQGTGAADDSGLPNDRFFAVRPEGSVSTLKIQRTERGDSAVYLCASSLSLPGPNTEAFFGQGTRLTVV.

V usage is TRBV5-1 and J usage is TRBJ2-7; a possible D gene is TRBD1 (6 bases). Trimming took 3 bases from V and 5 from J, leaving 15 bases between them. Germline V CDR1 and CDR2: SGHRS, YFSETQ. CDR3 size: 14 residues. Written as DNA, the CDR3 is TGCGCCAGCAGCTCGAACAGGGCCCACCACGAGCAGTACTTC. Amino acids: CASSSNRAHHEQYF.

The chain has TRBV29-1 and TRBJ1-2; 8 nucleotides align to TRBD1. Germline CDR1 is SQVTM and CDR2 is ANQGSEA. Losses at the gene ends were 6 bases for V and 4 bases for J; bases not matched to a gene: 7. CDR3 size: 13 residues. The CDR3 nucleotides are TGCAGCGTGGGGACAGGCGGTGGCTATGGCTACACCTTC. Translated, it gives CSVGTGGGYGYTF. Combining the CDR3 with reference TRBV29-1 and TRBJ1-2 gives the whole variable domain SAVISQKPSRDICQRGTSLTIQCQVDSQVTMMFWYRQQPGQSLTLIATANQGSEATYESGFVIDKFPISRPNLTFSTLTVSNMSPEDSSIYLCSVGTGGGYGYTFGSGTRLTVV.

The CDR3 protein is CASNGGQQYQETQYF. CDR3 sequence (DNA): TGTGCCAGCAACGGGGGGCAGCAGTACCAAGAGACCCAGTACTTC. The gene calls are TRBV28 and TRBJ2-5; D may be TRBD2 (7 bases). Trimming shortened V by 7 bases and J by 0 bases, and 15 bases separated the two germline ends. Germline V gene data show CDR1 as MDHEN and CDR2 as SYDVKM. The CDR3 runs 15 residues.

The chain joins TRBV11-2 to TRBJ2-5; a possible D gene is TRBD1 (6 bases). The CDR3 length is 14 residues. The germline CDR1 and CDR2 sequences are SGHAT and FQNNGV. V gave up 1 base and J gave up 4 bases, with 10 bases separating them. The CDR3, as DNA: TGTGCCAGCAGCTTAGGTACAGGGACAGAGACCCAGTACTTC. It specifies CASSLGTGTETQYF.

V is TRBV10-3 and J is TRBJ1-2, with no clear D. CDR1 ENHRY and CDR2 SYGVKD come from the germline V gene. Trimming stripped 7 bases from V and 1 base from J, with 10 bases between. CDR3 size: 13 residues. The CDR3 bases are TGTGCCATCACGATCGAGCTTAACTATGGCTACACCTTC. It specifies CAITIELNYGYTF.

The genes are TRBV19 and TRBJ2-7, with unresolved D. CDR3 length equals 15 residues. Germline V lookup: CDR1 LNHDA, CDR2 SQIVND (reference sequence). V gave up 0 bases and J gave up 0 bases, with 9 bases separating them. CDR3 protein: CASSIDGRPSYEQYF. Written as DNA, the CDR3 is TGTGCCAGTAGTATAGACGGCAGGCCCTCCTACGAGCAGTACTTC.

V gene TRBV6-5 combines with J gene TRBJ2-1, with TRBD2 matching over 13 bases. The V gene's germline CDR1 is MNHEY and CDR2 SVGAGI. The CDR3 runs 16 residues. The V gene end was trimmed by 0 bases and the J gene end by 7 bases; junction bases not matched to a gene: 3. CDR3 sequence (DNA): TGTGCCAGCAGTTACTCGGTGACTAGCGGGAGGAATGAGCAGTTCTTC. Its protein is CASSYSVTSGRNEQFF.

The chain uses TRBV6-2 or TRBV6-3 and TRBJ1-1; 8 nucleotides line up with TRBD1. The CDR3 totals 15 residues. CDR1 and CDR2 from the germline V gene are MNHEY and SVGEGT. V shed 2 bases and J 1 base; nucleotides not matched to a gene: 3. CDR3 in amino acids: CASSYAGTGNTEAFF. The CDR3 DNA follows: TGTGCCAGCAGTTACGCCGGGACAGGGAACACTGAAGCTTTCTTT.

The chain combines TRBV6-4 with TRBJ2-3; TRBD2 aligns across 7 bases. This CDR3 has 13 residues. J lost 4 bases, V lost 5 bases, and 3 bases had no gene match. Germline values: CDR1 MRHNA, CDR2 SNTAGT. CDR3 nucleotides: TGTGCCAGCAGTTCTAGCGGTGCAGATACGCAGTATTTT. Its translation: CASSSSGADTQYF.

The V and J genes are TRBV27 and TRBJ2-1; 9 bases are shared with TRBD2. The CDR3 consists of 16 residues. Per germline, CDR1 MNHEY and CDR2 SMNVEV (reference sequence). Germline trimming cut 5 bases from V and 6 bases from J; bases unmatched to any gene: 11. CDR3 protein: CASSTSGTSNFNEQFF. In DNA, the CDR3 is TGTGCCAGCAGTACCTCCGGGACTAGCAACTTCAATGAGCAGTTCTTC.

The rearrangement uses TRBV28 and TRBJ1-2; no clear D. Germline CDR1 is MDHEN and CDR2 is SYDVKM. CDR3 length equals 16 residues. Trimming left V 3 bases short and J 6 bases short, with 20 bases between. For the CDR3, the DNA is TGTGCCAGCAGTTTGGTTCGTCTGGGAGGTGCGGATGGCTACACCTTC. It specifies CASSLVRLGGADGYTF.

The chain carries TRBV6-5 and TRBJ2-1; D call uncertain. V lost 2 bases, J lost 0 bases, and 5 bases lay in between. This CDR3 spans 14 amino acids. Germline V gives CDR1 MNHEY, CDR2 SVGAGI. The CDR3 nucleotides read TGTGCCAGCAGTTACCCGAGCTCCTACAATGAGCAGTTCTTC. The encoded protein is CASSYPSSYNEQFF.

The chain joins TRBV2 to TRBJ2-6; 8 bases agree with TRBD1. There are 19 residues in the CDR3. The germline V gene has CDR1 SNHLY and CDR2 FYNNEI. Trimming removed 7 bases from V and 0 bases from J; junction bases left unmatched: 14. The CDR3 region is CASKGPWTGRSSGANVLTF. The DNA of the CDR3 is TGTGCCAGCAAGGGTCCCTGGACAGGGCGTAGCTCTGGGGCCAACGTCCTGACTTTC. The full variable domain, its missing parts supplied by reference TRBV2 and TRBJ2-6, is EPEVTQTPSHQVTQMGQEVILRCVPISNHLYFYWYRQILGQKVEFLVSFYNNEISEKSEIFDDQFSVERPDGSNFTLKIRSTKLEDSAMYFCASKGPWTGRSSGANVLTFGAGSRLTVL.

Only a few counts were recorded for this clone. V usage is TRBV6-1 and J usage is TRBJ1-2, with D unclear. This CDR3 is 11 amino acids long. The germline V gene has CDR1 MNHNS and CDR2 SASEGT. Trimming left V 2 bases short and J 10 bases short, with 8 bases between. The CDR3 spells CASSEQVHYTF. The CDR3 coding sequence is TGTGCCAGCAGTGAACAGGTCCACTACACCTTC.